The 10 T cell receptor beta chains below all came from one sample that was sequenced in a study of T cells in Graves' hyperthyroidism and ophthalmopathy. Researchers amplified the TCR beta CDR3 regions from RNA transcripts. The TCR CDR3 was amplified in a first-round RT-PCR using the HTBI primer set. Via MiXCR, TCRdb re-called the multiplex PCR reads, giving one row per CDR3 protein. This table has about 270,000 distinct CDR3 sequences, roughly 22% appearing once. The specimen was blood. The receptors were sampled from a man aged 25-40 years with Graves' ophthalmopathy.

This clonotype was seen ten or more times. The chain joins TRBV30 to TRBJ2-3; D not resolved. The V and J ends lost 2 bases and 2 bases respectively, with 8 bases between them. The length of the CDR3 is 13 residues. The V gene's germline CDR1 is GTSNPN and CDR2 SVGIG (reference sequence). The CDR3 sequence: CAWSITDTDTQYF. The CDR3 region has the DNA TGTGCCTGGAGTATAACAGACACAGATACGCAGTATTTT.

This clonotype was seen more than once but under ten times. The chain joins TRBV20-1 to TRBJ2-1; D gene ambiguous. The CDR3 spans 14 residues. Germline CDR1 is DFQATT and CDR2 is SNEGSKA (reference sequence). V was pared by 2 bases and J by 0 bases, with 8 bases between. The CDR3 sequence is CSARLSSSYNEQFF. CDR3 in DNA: TGCAGTGCTAGACTGTCTAGCTCCTACAATGAGCAGTTCTTC.

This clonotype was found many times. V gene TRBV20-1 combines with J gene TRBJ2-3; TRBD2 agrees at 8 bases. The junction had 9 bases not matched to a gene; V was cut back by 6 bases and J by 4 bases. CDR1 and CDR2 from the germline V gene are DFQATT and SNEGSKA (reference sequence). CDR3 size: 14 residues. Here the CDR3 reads CSASEREKADTQYF. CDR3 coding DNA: TGCAGTGCGTCAGAGCGGGAGAAAGCAGATACGCAGTATTTT.

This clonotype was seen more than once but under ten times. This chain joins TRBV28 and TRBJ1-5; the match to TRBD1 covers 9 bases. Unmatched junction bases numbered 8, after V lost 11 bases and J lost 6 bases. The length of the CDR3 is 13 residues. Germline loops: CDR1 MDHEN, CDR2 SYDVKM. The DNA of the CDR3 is TGTGCCGAGGGGACAGGGAGTTTTCAGCCCCAGCATTTT. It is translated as CAEGTGSFQPQHF.

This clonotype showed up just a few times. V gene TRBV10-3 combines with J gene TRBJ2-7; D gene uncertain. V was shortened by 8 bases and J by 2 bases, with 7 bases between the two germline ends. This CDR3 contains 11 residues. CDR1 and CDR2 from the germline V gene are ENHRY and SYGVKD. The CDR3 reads CAIAEAYEQYF. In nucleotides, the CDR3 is TGTGCCATCGCGGAAGCCTACGAGCAGTACTTC.

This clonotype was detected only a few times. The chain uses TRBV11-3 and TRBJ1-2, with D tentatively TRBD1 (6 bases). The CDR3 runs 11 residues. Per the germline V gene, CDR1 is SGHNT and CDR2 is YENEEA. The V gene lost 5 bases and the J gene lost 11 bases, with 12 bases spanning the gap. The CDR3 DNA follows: TGTGCCAGCAGCCTCGGGACACAATACACCTTC. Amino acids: CASSLGTQYTF.

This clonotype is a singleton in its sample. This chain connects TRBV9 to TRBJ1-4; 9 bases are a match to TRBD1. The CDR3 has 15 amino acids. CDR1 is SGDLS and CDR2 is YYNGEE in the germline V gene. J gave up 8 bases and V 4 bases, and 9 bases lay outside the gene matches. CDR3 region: CASSPGDREGEKLFF. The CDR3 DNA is TGTGCCAGCAGCCCGGGGGACAGGGAGGGCGAAAAACTGTTTTTT.

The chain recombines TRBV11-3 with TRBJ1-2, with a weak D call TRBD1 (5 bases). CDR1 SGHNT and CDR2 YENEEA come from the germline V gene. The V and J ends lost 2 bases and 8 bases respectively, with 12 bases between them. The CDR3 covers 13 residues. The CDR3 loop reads CASSLYQGGGYTF. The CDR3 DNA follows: TGTGCCAGCAGCTTATATCAGGGTGGCGGCTACACCTTC. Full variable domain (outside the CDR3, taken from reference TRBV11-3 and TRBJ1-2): EAGVVQSPRYKIIEKKQPVAFWCNPISGHNTLYWYLQNLGQGPELLIRYENEEAVDDSQLPKDRFSAERLKGVDSTLKIQPAELGDSAVYLCASSLYQGGGYTFGSGTRLTVV.

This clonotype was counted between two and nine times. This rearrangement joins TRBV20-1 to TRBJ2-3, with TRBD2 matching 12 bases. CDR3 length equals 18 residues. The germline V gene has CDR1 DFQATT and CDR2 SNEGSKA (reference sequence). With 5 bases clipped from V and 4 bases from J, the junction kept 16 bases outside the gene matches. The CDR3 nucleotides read TGCAGTGCTTCCTCAGGGGCTAGCGGGAGGGCCGGGGCAGATACGCAGTATTTT. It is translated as CSASSGASGRAGADTQYF.

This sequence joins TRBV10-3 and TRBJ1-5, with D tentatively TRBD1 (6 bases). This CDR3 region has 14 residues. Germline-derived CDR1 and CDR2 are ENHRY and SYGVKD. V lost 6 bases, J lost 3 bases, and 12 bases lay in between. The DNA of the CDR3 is TGTGCCATCAGAAATGGGGACATCAATCAGCCCCAGCATTTT. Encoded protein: CAIRNGDINQPQHF.